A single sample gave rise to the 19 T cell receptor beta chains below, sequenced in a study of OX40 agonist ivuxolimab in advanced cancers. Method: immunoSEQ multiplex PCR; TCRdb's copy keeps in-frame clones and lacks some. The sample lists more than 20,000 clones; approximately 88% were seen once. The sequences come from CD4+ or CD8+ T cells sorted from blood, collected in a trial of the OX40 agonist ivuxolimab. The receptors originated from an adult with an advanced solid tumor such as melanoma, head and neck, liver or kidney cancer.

For the CDR3, the DNA is TGTGCCAGCAGTCCGACTAGTCATGAGCAGTTCTTC. It is translated as CASSPTSHEQFF. The rearrangement uses TRBV6-1 and TRBJ2-1; possible D gene TRBD2, 6 bases. Trimming pared 5 bases from V and 8 bases from J, leaving 10 bases between. The CDR3 contains 12 residues. The germline CDR1 and CDR2 sequences are MNHNS and SASEGT.

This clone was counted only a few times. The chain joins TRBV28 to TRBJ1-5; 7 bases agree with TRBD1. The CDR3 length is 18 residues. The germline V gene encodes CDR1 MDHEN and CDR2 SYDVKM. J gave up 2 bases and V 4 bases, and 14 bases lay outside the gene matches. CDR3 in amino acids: CASSYSLLTGMGNQPQHF. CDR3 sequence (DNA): TGTGCCAGCAGTTATTCCCTTCTGACAGGGATGGGCAATCAGCCCCAGCATTTT.

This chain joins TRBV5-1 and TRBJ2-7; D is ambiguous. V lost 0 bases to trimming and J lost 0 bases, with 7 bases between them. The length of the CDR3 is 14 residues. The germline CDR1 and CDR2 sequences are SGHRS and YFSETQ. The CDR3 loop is CASSLERSSYEQYF. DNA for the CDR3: TGCGCCAGCAGCTTGGAAAGGAGCTCCTACGAGCAGTACTTC. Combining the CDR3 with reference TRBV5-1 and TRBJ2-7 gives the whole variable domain KAGVTQTPRYLIKTRGQQVTLSCSPISGHRSVSWYQQTPGQGLQFLFEYFSETQRNKGNFPGRFSGRQFSNSRSEMNVSTLELGDSALYLCASSLERSSYEQYFGPGTRLTVT.

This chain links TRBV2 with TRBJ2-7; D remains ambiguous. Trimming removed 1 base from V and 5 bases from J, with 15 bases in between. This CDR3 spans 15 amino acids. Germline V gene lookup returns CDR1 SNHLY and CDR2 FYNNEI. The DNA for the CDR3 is TGTGCCAGCAGTGAAGTTAATCGTCGGATTAACGAGCAGTACTTC. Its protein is CASSEVNRRINEQYF.

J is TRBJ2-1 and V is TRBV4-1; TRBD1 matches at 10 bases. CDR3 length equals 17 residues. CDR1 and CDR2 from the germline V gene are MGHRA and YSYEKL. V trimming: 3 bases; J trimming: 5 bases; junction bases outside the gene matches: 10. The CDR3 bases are TGCGCCAGCAGCCATGACAGGACAGGGGGGGTGAACAATGAGCAGTTCTTC. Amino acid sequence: CASSHDRTGGVNNEQFF.

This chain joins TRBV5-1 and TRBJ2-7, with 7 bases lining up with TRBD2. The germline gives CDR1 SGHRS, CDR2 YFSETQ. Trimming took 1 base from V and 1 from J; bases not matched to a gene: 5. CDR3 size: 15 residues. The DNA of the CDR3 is TGCGCCAGCAGCTTGAACCTAGCGGTTTCCTACGAGCAGTACTTC. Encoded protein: CASSLNLAVSYEQYF.

The CDR3 region is CAWSGSAPAEQYF. CDR3 DNA: TGTGCCTGGAGTGGTAGCGCCCCCGCCGAGCAGTACTTC. The rearrangement links TRBV30 to TRBJ2-7; maybe TRBD2 (5 bases). V was cut by 1 base and J by 6 bases, with 13 bases left in between. Germline V gene data show CDR1 as GTSNPN and CDR2 as SVGIG (reference sequence). CDR3 size: 13 residues.

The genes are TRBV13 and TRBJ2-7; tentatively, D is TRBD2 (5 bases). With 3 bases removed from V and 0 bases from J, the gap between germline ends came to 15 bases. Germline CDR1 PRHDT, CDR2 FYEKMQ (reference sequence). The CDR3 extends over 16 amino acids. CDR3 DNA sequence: TGTGCCAGCAGCTTCAGTTCGGGGATCGGCTCCTACGAGCAGTACTTC. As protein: CASSFSSGIGSYEQYF.

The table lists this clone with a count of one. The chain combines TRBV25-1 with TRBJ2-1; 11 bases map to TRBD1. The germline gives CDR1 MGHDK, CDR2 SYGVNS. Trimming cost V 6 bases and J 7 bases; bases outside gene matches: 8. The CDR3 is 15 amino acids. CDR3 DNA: TGTGCCAGCAGCAACCCGGGACAGGGGGGAAATGAGCAGTTCTTC. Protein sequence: CASSNPGQGGNEQFF.

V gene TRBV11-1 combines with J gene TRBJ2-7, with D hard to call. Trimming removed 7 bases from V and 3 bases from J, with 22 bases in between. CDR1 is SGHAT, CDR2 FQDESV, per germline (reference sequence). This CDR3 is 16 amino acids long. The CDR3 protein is CASTGEQNGPYYEQYF. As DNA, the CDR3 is TGTGCCAGCACTGGAGAACAAAACGGGCCCTACTACGAGCAGTACTTC.

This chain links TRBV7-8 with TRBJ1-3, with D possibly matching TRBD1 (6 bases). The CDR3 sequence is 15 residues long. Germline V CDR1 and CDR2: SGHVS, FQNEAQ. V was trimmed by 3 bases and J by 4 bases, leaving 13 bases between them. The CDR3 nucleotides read TGTGCCAGCAGCTTCCAGGCCGGACAGGGAAACACCATATATTTT. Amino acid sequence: CASSFQAGQGNTIYF.

The CDR3 spells CASSLYSSSYNEQFF. In DNA form, the CDR3 reads TGTGCCAGCAGTTTGTATAGTAGCTCCTACAATGAGCAGTTCTTC. The chain joins TRBV28 to TRBJ2-1; the D is unclear. Germline V CDR1 and CDR2: MDHEN, SYDVKM. This CDR3 contains 15 residues. V shed 3 bases and J shed 0 bases, with 9 bases lying between them.

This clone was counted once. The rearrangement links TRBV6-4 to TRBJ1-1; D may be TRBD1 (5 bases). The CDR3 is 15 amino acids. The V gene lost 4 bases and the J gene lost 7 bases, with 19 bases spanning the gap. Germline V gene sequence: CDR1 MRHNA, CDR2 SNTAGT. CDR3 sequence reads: CASSAYWGGGGEAFF. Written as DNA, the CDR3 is TGTGCCAGCAGTGCCTACTGGGGGGGTGGCGGTGAAGCTTTCTTT.

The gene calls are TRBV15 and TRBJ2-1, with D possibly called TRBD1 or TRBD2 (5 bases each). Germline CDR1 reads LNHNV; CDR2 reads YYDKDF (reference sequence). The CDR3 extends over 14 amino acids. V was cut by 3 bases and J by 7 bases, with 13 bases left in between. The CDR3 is CATSSPMWGNEQFF. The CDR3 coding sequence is TGTGCCACCAGCAGCCCAATGTGGGGGAATGAGCAGTTCTTC.

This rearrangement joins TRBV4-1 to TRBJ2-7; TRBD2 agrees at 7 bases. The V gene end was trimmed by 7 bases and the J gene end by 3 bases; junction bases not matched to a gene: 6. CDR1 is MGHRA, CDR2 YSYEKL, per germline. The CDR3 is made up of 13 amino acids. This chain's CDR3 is CASISERGYEQYF. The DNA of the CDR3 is TGCGCCAGCATCTCAGAGCGGGGCTACGAGCAGTACTTC.

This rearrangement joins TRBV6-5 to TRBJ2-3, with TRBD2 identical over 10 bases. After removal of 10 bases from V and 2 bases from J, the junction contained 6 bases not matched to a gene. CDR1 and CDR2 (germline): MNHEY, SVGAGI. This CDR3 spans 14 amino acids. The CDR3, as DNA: TGTGCCACGGTAGCGGGAGGACACACAGATACGCAGTATTTT. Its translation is CATVAGGHTDTQYF.

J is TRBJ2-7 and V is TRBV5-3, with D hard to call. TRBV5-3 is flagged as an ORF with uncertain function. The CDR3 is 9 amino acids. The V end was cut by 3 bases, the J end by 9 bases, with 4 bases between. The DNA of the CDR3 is TGTGCCAGAAGCTATCCGCAGTACTTC. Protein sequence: CARSYPQYF.

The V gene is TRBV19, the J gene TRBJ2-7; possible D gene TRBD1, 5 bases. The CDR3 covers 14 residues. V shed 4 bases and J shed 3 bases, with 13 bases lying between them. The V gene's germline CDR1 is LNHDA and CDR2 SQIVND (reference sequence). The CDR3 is CASSSGRVNYEQYF. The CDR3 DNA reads TGTGCCAGTAGTAGCGGCAGGGTGAACTACGAGCAGTACTTC.

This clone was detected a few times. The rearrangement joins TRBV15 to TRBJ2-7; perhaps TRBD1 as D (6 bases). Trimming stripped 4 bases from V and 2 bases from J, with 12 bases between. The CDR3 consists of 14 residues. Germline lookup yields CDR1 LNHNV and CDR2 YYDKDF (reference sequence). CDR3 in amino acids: CATSIDRSTYEQYF. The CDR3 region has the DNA TGTGCCACCAGCATCGACAGGTCCACCTACGAGCAGTACTTC.